The clone carrying this TCR beta chain came up many times. V lost 4 bases and J lost 6; bases outside the gene matches: 19. This CDR3 is 18 amino acids long. In germline, CDR1 is SGHRS, CDR2 YFSETQ. TCRdb re-called the 5' RACE reads with MiXCR, one entry per CDR3 protein. The profile covers over 35,000 distinct CDR3 sequences, with roughly 2.5% appearing a single time and about 2.4% taken by the ten largest. This record belongs to a study of neurological immune-mediated disorders. The TCR originated in a man in his fifties with multiple sclerosis. The chain joins TRBV5-1 to TRBJ2-3; 8 positions agree with TRBD2. Sequenced sample: PBMCs. CDR3 residues: CASSALREGRLGYDTQYF. DNA of the CDR3: TGCGCCAGCAGCGCCTTACGGGAGGGGCGCTTGGGATACGATACGCAGTATTTT.